This TCR beta chain is drawn from a study of HIV-infected children after antiretroviral therapy interruption. Turning to the study itself: Children were on planned treatment interruption or continuous treatment. Recorded EBV and CMV exposure existed for most children. Whole-study findings and limits: Naive CD4+ sequences overlapped less between time points once interruption began.

Treatment described: PENTA 11 planned treatment interruption arm or continuous ART arm. Naive CD4+ CD45RA+ CD45RO- T cells were sorted from thawed PBMCs. A 3' RACE protocol on RNA, with unique molecular identifiers, produced the TCR library. TCRdb called the 3' RACE reads again in MiXCR, with one record for every CDR3 protein. The sample has approximately 96,000 distinct CDR3 sequences; 6% to 8.5% are singletons. The table lists this clonotype with many counts. Its antigen is unidentified. Germline V CDR1 and CDR2: MGHDK, SYGVNS. The CDR3 runs 12 residues. V lost 8 bases and J 4 bases, leaving 10 bases between the germline ends.

Sequences were derived from CD45RA+ CD4+ T cells from PBMCs, pooled from several time points, sampled from a donor given antiretroviral therapy, either interrupted or continuous. As to subset: naive CD4+ CD45RA+ CD45RO- T cells. The chain carries TRBV25-1 and TRBJ2-3, with TRBD1 as a possible D gene (5 bases). This sequence was found in a pool of human donors with HIV. The CDR3 sequence: CASGARSDTQYF. The DNA of the CDR3 is TGTGCCAGCGGGGCCCGGTCAGATACGCAGTATTTT.